This T cell receptor beta chain was sequenced during a study of graft-versus-host responses after intestinal transplantation. Study information: Multivisceral, liver-intestinal, or isolated intestinal transplants were given to recipients. Recipients uniformly received anti-thymocyte globulin induction, followed by tacrolimus and steroids for approximately 3 years.

As to this clone: As yet, its antigen is unknown.

This CDR3 region has 14 residues. CDR1 and CDR2 (germline): MNHNY, SVGAGI (reference sequence). V was shortened by 0 bases and J by 7 bases, with 12 bases between the two germline ends. Overall study findings and caveats: Patients who carried graft-donor T cell macrochimerism also had high graft-versus-host to host-versus-graft clonal ratios in their allografts. Present in recipient marrow, GvH clones included some that appeared first in ileum or blood.

Libraries were prepared by immunoSEQ multiplex PCR; TCRdb keeps only in-frame clonotypes and omits some of them. The data contain some 90,000 clones, 85% to 90% of them singletons. This receptor was taken from a human donor who received an intestinal transplant. Specimen: unstimulated CD4+ T cells sorted from spleen or lymph node cells, collected before intestinal transplant. V is TRBV6-6 and J is TRBJ1-2, with D perhaps TRBD1 (6 bases). The CDR3 protein is CASSYSGGAPGYTF. For the CDR3, the DNA is TGTGCCAGCAGTTACTCGGGGGGGGCCCCTGGCTACACCTTC.